The 3 T cell receptor beta chains presented below share a single source sample, sequenced in a study of CD8+ T cells in alopecia areata. Treatment here: oral pan-JAK inhibitor, 5-10 mg twice daily. cDNA prepared by RNA extraction and subsequent reverse transcription served as the template for sequencing. Libraries were prepared by immunoSEQ multiplex PCR; TCRdb keeps only in-frame clonotypes and omits some of them. The sample carries roughly 100,000 clones, 50% to 75% recorded once. The source material was CD8+ T cells sorted from blood, sampled at week 4, from a patient treated with tofacitinib. These receptors all come from a human donor with alopecia areata.

The V gene is TRBV29-1, the J gene TRBJ2-5, with D perhaps TRBD1 or TRBD2 (5 bases each). In germline, CDR1 is SQVTM, CDR2 ANQGSEA. The CDR3 sequence is 14 residues long. The ends were cut back, 0 bases at V and 2 bases at J, with 10 bases in the middle. The CDR3 here is CSVEDLWGQETQYF. The CDR3 DNA reads as TGCAGCGTTGAAGATCTGTGGGGGCAAGAGACCCAGTACTTC.

This clone has more than one count but fewer than ten. V gene TRBV28 combines with J gene TRBJ1-1, with no clear D. This CDR3 is built from 16 residues. Germline CDR1 reads MDHEN; CDR2 reads SYDVKM. Trimming took off 7 bases at V and 1 base at J, with 19 bases between the two ends. CDR3 coding DNA: TGTGCCAGCACCAGATTCGGGATAAGCGGGAACACTGAAGCTTTCTTT. This codes for CASTRFGISGNTEAFF.

The chain links TRBV27 to TRBJ1-1; 9 positions agree with TRBD1. The CDR3 is made up of 15 amino acids. With V trimmed by 5 bases and J by 2 bases, 6 bases remained unmatched. In germline, CDR1 is MNHEY, CDR2 SMNVEV (reference sequence). Written as DNA, the CDR3 is TGTGCCAGCAGTACCCTGGGACAGGGAAACACTGAAGCTTTCTTT. Its protein is CASSTLGQGNTEAFF.